These 14 T cell receptor beta chains came from one sample sequenced in a study of cytomegalovirus exposure and HLA in healthy donors. The PCR employed 60 Vbeta primers together with 13 Jbeta primers. Produced via immunoSEQ multiplex PCR; TCRdb's table is partial and in-frame only. Of roughly 180,000 clones in the sample, roughly 85% were seen once. Sequencing was performed on PBMCs. The receptors were gathered from a man aged 45-65 years in good health and CMV-seropositive.

This chain links TRBV10-1 with TRBJ2-3, with 8 bases aligning to TRBD2. Germline lookup yields CDR1 WNHNN and CDR2 SYGVQD (reference sequence). V shed 4 bases and J 4 bases; nucleotides not matched to a gene: 13. The CDR3 covers 17 residues. The CDR3 DNA sequence: TGCGCCAGCAGTGCCCCCCCGGGGGGGCCCGGGGCAGATACGCAGTATTTT. It encodes CASSAPPGGPGADTQYF.

The V and J genes are TRBV11-2 and TRBJ2-1; D unclear. Germline V gene data show CDR1 as SGHAT and CDR2 as FQNNGV. This CDR3 comprises 18 residues. Deletions cut 1 base from V and 0 bases from J, with 16 bases between. The CDR3 here is CASSLAEQWLSSYNEQFF. As DNA, the CDR3 is TGTGCCAGCAGCTTAGCTGAACAGTGGCTGAGCTCCTACAATGAGCAGTTCTTC. Based on the CDR3 plus reference TRBV11-2 and TRBJ2-1, the full variable domain is EAGVAQSPRYKIIEKRQSVAFWCNPISGHATLYWYQQILGQGPKLLIQFQNNGVVDDSQLPKDRFSAERLKGVDSTLKIQPAKLEDSAVYLCASSLAEQWLSSYNEQFFGPGTRLTVL.

This clone was recorded once. CDR3 coding DNA: TGTGCCAGCAGTGGTATCCAGGGCGGTCAGCCCCAGCATTTT. It translates to CASSGIQGGQPQHF. The rearrangement joins TRBV2 to TRBJ1-5; maybe TRBD1 (5 bases). V was clipped by 4 bases and J by 6 bases, with 13 bases between them. CDR1 SNHLY and CDR2 FYNNEI come from the germline V gene. This CDR3 has 14 residues.

This clone appeared once. The rearrangement joins TRBV4-3 to TRBJ2-2; the match to TRBD2 covers 9 bases. CDR1 and CDR2 from the germline V gene are LGHNA and YSLEER. Losses at the gene ends were 1 base for V and 6 bases for J; bases not matched to a gene: 3. The CDR3 totals 15 residues. The chain's CDR3 is CASSQGVAGAGELFF. CDR3 sequence (DNA): TGCGCCAGCAGCCAAGGGGTAGCGGGGGCCGGGGAGCTGTTTTTT.

By proportion, this clone is medium-sized (0.01 to 0.1%). The germline gene is not matched at one end of the junction; a read error may be the cause. V gene TRBV28 combines with J gene TRBJ2-7; TRBD1 matches at 10 bases. The CDR3 sequence is 14 residues long. Per the germline V gene, CDR1 is MDHEN and CDR2 is SYDVKM. This CDR3 reads CASSLWDRQGAPNF. The CDR3 DNA is TGTGCCAGCAGTTTATGGGATAGACAGGGGGCTCCCAACTTC.

The chain has TRBV7-3 and TRBJ2-2; TRBD1 agrees at 7 bases. The CDR3 extends over 18 amino acids. The V gene end was trimmed by 7 bases and the J gene end by 6 bases; junction bases not matched to a gene: 20. CDR1 is SGHTA, CDR2 FQGTGA, per germline. The CDR3 bases are TGTGCCAGCAAGAATGGGACAGAGAAACTCAAAACGGCCGGGGAGCTGTTTTTT. Its protein product is CASKNGTEKLKTAGELFF.

The chain uses TRBV7-9 and TRBJ2-3; D is perhaps TRBD2 (5 bases). The CDR3 runs to 13 residues. In germline, CDR1 is SEHNR, CDR2 FQNEAQ (reference sequence). V gave up 8 bases and J gave up 3 bases, with 12 bases separating them. The CDR3 bases are TGTGCCAGCCTAAGAGCGGCGACAGATACGCAGTATTTT. This codes for CASLRAATDTQYF.

The gene calls are TRBV6-5 and TRBJ2-1, with D maybe TRBD1 (8 bases). This CDR3 is 13 amino acids long. The germline V and J ends were trimmed by 6 bases and 9 bases, with 15 bases remaining between them. Germline V gene lookup returns CDR1 MNHEY and CDR2 SVGAGI. The CDR3 loop reads CASRSNRGGEQFF. The CDR3 DNA sequence: TGTGCCAGCAGATCCAACAGGGGGGGTGAGCAGTTCTTC.

The CDR3 bases are TGTGCCAGCAGCCCAGGACAGGGAAGACTTGTTGGCTCTGGAAACACCATATATTTT. Translating gives CASSPGQGRLVGSGNTIYF. J is TRBJ1-3 and V is TRBV5-4; 8 nucleotides match TRBD1. Looked up from germline, CDR1 is SGHNT and CDR2 is YYREEE (reference sequence). The CDR3 sequence is 19 residues long. The V segment lost 4 bases and the J segment 0 bases; nucleotides outside the gene matches: 15.

CDR3 protein: CSALWSYEQYF. The DNA of the CDR3 is TGCAGTGCACTGTGGTCCTACGAGCAGTACTTC. The chain carries TRBV20-1 and TRBJ2-7, with no clear D. Germline V CDR1 and CDR2: DFQATT, SNEGSKA (reference sequence). V was trimmed by 6 bases and J by 1 base, leaving 7 bases between them. The CDR3 runs 11 residues.

The J gene is TRBJ1-1, the V gene TRBV9; a weak D match, TRBD1 (6 bases). The CDR3 extends over 14 amino acids. V was clipped by 4 bases and J by 3 bases, with 13 bases between them. Germline V CDR1 and CDR2: SGDLS, YYNGEE. The DNA of the CDR3 is TGTGCCAGCAGCATCGATCAGGGGCACACTGAAGCTTTCTTT. This sequence encodes CASSIDQGHTEAFF.

The chain carries TRBV7-2 and TRBJ1-2; D gene ambiguous. Looked up from germline, CDR1 is SGHTA and CDR2 is FQGNSA. Trimming took 1 base from V and 4 from J, leaving 10 bases between them. The CDR3 contains 14 residues. This CDR3 reads CASSLVAGGYGYTF. CDR3 DNA sequence: TGTGCCAGCAGCTTAGTGGCAGGAGGCTATGGCTACACCTTC.

The V and J genes are TRBV25-1 and TRBJ1-2, with D perhaps TRBD1 (6 bases). Germline V gene data show CDR1 as MGHDK and CDR2 as SYGVNS. Trimming pared 1 base from V and 6 bases from J, leaving 18 bases between. CDR3 length: 16 amino acids. The CDR3 here is CASSEFEGGHRDGYTF. CDR3 coding DNA: TGTGCCAGCAGTGAATTCGAGGGGGGGCACCGGGATGGCTACACCTTC.

There are a few counts of this clone. The chain links TRBV7-2 to TRBJ1-5, with a weak D call TRBD1 (5 bases). This CDR3 has 15 residues. Trimming removed 5 bases at V and 4 bases at J, with 15 bases between. Germline CDR1 SGHTA, CDR2 FQGNSA. This CDR3 reads CASSPKGLSNQPQHF. The DNA for the CDR3 is TGTGCCAGCAGCCCTAAGGGGCTGTCTAATCAGCCCCAGCATTTT.